The 5 T cell receptor beta chains below were found in one sample sequenced in a study of blood T cell repertoires in COVID-19. Here immunoSEQ multiplex PCR was the method, and the copy in TCRdb shows in-frame clones only, minus some. The table records roughly 70,000 clones, 88% of them present only once. The sample comprised peripheral blood. Every receptor here comes from a human donor in a cohort sampled during active COVID-19.

The chain couples TRBV7-2 to TRBJ2-1, with TRBD2 identical over 11 bases. In germline, CDR1 is SGHTA, CDR2 FQGNSA. J lost 4 bases, V lost 5 bases, and 4 bases had no gene match. There are 15 residues in the CDR3. In DNA, the CDR3 is TGTGCCAGCAGCCCGGGACTAGCGGCATACAATGAGCAGTTCTTC. It translates to CASSPGLAAYNEQFF.

A few counts support this clone. The rearrangement joins TRBV5-1 to TRBJ2-7, with D perhaps TRBD2 (6 bases). The germline CDR1 and CDR2 sequences are SGHRS and YFSETQ. The CDR3 runs to 14 residues. V lost 7 bases and J lost 0, with 14 bases in between. CDR3 nucleotide sequence: TGCGCCAGCTCCCATAGCGGCCTCTCCTACGAGCAGTACTTC. Its translation: CASSHSGLSYEQYF.

The chain recombines TRBV29-1 with TRBJ1-1; no clear D. V gave up 3 bases and J gave up 4 bases, with 15 bases separating them. CDR1 and CDR2 (germline): SQVTM, ANQGSEA. The CDR3 is made up of 14 amino acids. CDR3 DNA: TGCAGCGTTGATCGAGGGTTTTATGGCACTGAAGCTTTCTTT. This translates into CSVDRGFYGTEAFF.

This clone was found a few times. The rearrangement joins TRBV4-1 to TRBJ2-7, with D perhaps matching TRBD1 (6 bases). The CDR3 has 15 amino acids. V was shortened by 2 bases and J by 4 bases, with 15 bases between the two germline ends. Germline CDR1 is MGHRA and CDR2 is YSYEKL. Here the CDR3 DNA reads TGCGCCAGCAGCCAAAGCCTGACAGGATCGTACGAGCAGTACGTC. The encoded protein is CASSQSLTGSYEQYV.

The chain couples TRBV2 to TRBJ1-5, with 7 nucleotides matching TRBD1. V shed 4 bases and J 2 bases; nucleotides not matched to a gene: 5. The CDR3 length is 15 residues. Per the germline V gene, CDR1 is SNHLY and CDR2 is FYNNEI. The CDR3 sequence is CASSGQGKGNQPQHF. DNA for the CDR3: TGTGCCAGCAGTGGACAGGGAAAGGGCAATCAGCCCCAGCATTTT.